This T cell receptor beta chain was sequenced in a study of spatial heterogeneity in lung cancer. TCRdb called the 5' RACE reads again in MiXCR, with one record for every CDR3 protein. Found here are 4,200 or so distinct CDR3 sequences, under 14% of them singletons; the top ten hold around two thirds. Study-wide results and caveats: Intratumoral expanded alpha and beta TCR counts were found to track tumor mutation counts.

The trim removed 6 bases at V and 1 base at J, leaving 16 bases unmatched. This CDR3 region has 20 residues. Germline V CDR1 and CDR2: SGDLS, YYNGEE. This clonotype was seen a few times. The target antigen is unknown. Indicated time point: sample taken at primary tumor resection. V usage is TRBV9 and J usage is TRBJ2-1, with TRBD2 matching 13 bases. The sample was lung tumor tissue, taken at surgery. The sequence was collected from a male donor with early-stage non-small cell lung cancer. CDR3: CASTLHPGLAGKESYNEQFF. In nucleotides, the CDR3 is TGTGCCAGCACCCTCCATCCGGGACTAGCGGGAAAGGAGTCCTACAATGAGCAGTTCTTC.